This is a list of T cell receptor beta chains from one sample in a study of cytomegalovirus exposure and HLA in healthy donors. This table comes from immunoSEQ multiplex PCR, and its TCRdb copy is limited to in-frame clones, with some not included. This repertoire shows approximately 88,000 clones, 80% found once; its top ten account for 2% to 2.5%. Material: PBMCs. These receptors came from a man aged 18 to 35 in good health and CMV-seronegative. CDR3s include the opening cysteine and the closing phenylalanine or tryptophan. A D gene is named only where the DNA matches it firmly. The size field is filled for only some rows; it gives once, few, many or a size class.

V | size | D | CDR3
TRBV5-4 | once | . | CASRTQTDTDTQYF
TRBV2 | . | . | CASSQTYEQYF
TRBV6-1 | . | TRBD1 | CASGPGTGAGYTF
TRBV28 | . | . | CASSYLLVERELFF
TRBV19 | . | . | CASSISVAAIYF
TRBV2 | . | TRBD1 | CASKAAGGIHEQYF
TRBV4-1 | . | TRBD1 | CASSQGRQGASAKNIQYF
TRBV28 | . | . | CASTVGLQGNTEAFF
TRBV18 | . | . | CASSLTRTENYGYTF
TRBV2 | . | TRBD1 | CASSPGTGPNTEAFF
TRBV7-3 | few | . | CASSSRTFGYTF
TRBV6-6 | . | TRBD1 | CASSPTGAGEKLFF
TRBV5-6 | . | . | CASRAYLTEMNTEAFF
TRBV30 | . | . | CAWSGEEAGEAGNTIYF
TRBV10-1 | . | TRBD1 | CASSPDRDFYEQYF
TRBV29-1 | . | . | CSVSDFSSGNTIYF
TRBV6-5 | . | . | CASSYSGQGKDTQYF
TRBV9 | . | . | CASSVALAGPLYEQYF
TRBV7-8 | . | . | CASSLLQGSDGYTF
TRBV27 | . | TRBD1 | CASSSAGQDYGYTF
TRBV29-1 | few | TRBD1 | CSVETGAYGYTF
TRBV2 | . | TRBD2 | CASSVGRGGHNEQFF
TRBV27 | . | . | CASSTGLGTEAFF